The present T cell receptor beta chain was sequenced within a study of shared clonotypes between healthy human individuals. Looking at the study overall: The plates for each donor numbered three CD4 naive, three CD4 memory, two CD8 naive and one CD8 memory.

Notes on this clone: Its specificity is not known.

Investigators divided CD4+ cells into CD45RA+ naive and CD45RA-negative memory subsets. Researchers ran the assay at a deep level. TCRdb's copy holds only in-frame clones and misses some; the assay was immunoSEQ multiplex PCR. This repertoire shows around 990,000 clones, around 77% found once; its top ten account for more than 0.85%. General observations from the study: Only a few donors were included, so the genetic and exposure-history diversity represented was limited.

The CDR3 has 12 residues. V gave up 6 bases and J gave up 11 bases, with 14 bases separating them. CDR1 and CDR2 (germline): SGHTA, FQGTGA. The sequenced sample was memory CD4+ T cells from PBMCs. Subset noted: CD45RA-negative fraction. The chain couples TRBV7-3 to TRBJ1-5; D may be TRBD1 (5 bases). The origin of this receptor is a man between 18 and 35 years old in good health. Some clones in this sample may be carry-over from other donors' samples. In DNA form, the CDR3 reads TGTGCCAGCAGGGAGACCGGGGCGGCCCAGCATTTT. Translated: CASRETGAAQHF.